The text below deals with one TCR beta chain. This entry comes from a study of technical replicates of blood from several donors. The table came from immunoSEQ multiplex PCR; TCRdb's copy has only in-frame clones and leaves some out. The sample has 55,000 to 75,000 clones; around 93% are singletons. Trimming took 2 bases from V and 6 from J, leaving 17 bases between them. From germline, CDR1 is SEHNR and CDR2 FQNEAQ (reference sequence). There are 16 residues in the CDR3. The chain combines TRBV7-9 with TRBJ2-4; no firm D call. Sequenced material: PBMCs. The TCR originated in a human donor in good health. Some clones in this sample may be carry-over from other donors' samples. CDR3 nucleotides: TGTGCCAGCAGCTTAAAAGCTAGGTCCCCGTCAAACATTCAGTACTTC. This codes for CASSLKARSPSNIQYF.